The present T cell receptor (beta chain) was sequenced within a study of vaccination effects on CD4 cells after COVID-19. Study-level findings and limits: After vaccination, at late timepoints, clones induced by infection and by vaccine contracted markedly.

Before any sequencing was done, the ViraFEST assay used viral peptide pools to expand antigen-specific CD4+ T cells. After roughly eleven days in culture, the CD4+ T cells were isolated. The study found no prior SARS-CoV-2 infection in the vaccine recipients, who tested negative for nucleocapsid antibodies. Cultivation was performed at some 1.9 million PBMC per well with roughly 9.2 IU/ml IL-2 and about 9.6 ug/ml peptides added. Using immunoSEQ multiplex PCR, the repertoire was profiled, and TCRdb retains in-frame clones only, with some absent. In the table there are about 37,000 clones, about three fifths of which are singletons. On this clone itself: Its antigen is not identified.

Germline V gene lookup returns CDR1 MNHEY and CDR2 SVGAGI. This CDR3 comprises 14 residues. V was pared by 2 bases and J by 5 bases, with 3 bases of the junction left unmatched. The starting material was CD4+ T cells from PBMCs cultured with HCoV-OC43 spike peptides, obtained before COVID-19 vaccination. The subset was: HCoV-OC43 spike overlapping peptide pool stimulation. The V gene is TRBV6-5, the J gene TRBJ2-7; 10 nucleotides match TRBD1. The sequence derives from a human donor who received a COVID-19 vaccine. The CDR3 nucleotides are TGTGCCAGCAGTTACGGACAGGGGGGCAACGAGCAGTACTTC. Amino acids: CASSYGQGGNEQYF.